Detailed here is one T cell receptor beta chain. These data originate in a study of T-cell reconstitution after alpha-beta-depleted transplantation in children. Construction of the TCRbeta library involved unique molecular identifiers. TCRdb redid the calling of the PCR reads with MiXCR, one entry per CDR3 protein. The sample lists 700,000 to 950,000 distinct CDR3 sequences; 15% to 20% were seen once. CDR1 LGHNT and CDR2 FRNRAP come from the germline V gene. The trim removed 2 bases at V and 2 bases at J, leaving 3 bases unmatched. CDR3 length: 15 amino acids. The TCR comes from a male patient between 5 and 17 years old who had a stem cell transplant for acute lymphoblastic leukemia, so the T cells may come from the graft donor. This sample comprised PBMCs, mostly from graft donor cells, obtained 360 days after TCRalphabeta/CD19-depleted stem cell transplant. This sequence joins TRBV12-5 and TRBJ2-3; TRBD2 matches 8 bases. The CDR3 reads CASGLLAGSTDTQYF. In DNA form, the CDR3 reads TGTGCTAGTGGTTTGTTAGCGGGATCCACAGATACGCAGTATTTT. Full variable domain (outside the CDR3, taken from reference TRBV12-5 and TRBJ2-3): DARVTQTPRHKVTEMGQEVTMRCQPILGHNTVFWYRQTMMQGLELLAYFRNRAPLDDSGMPKDRFSAEMPDATLATLKIQPSEPRDSAVYFCASGLLAGSTDTQYFGPGTRLTVL.